The sequence of this T cell receptor beta chain was determined in a study of post-analysis software for immune sequencing data. Remarks on this clonotype: What it recognizes is unknown. In this CDR3 the conserved last residue, phenylalanine or tryptophan, is missing, so a read error is likely.

Tagging with unique molecular identifiers was a feature of the TCR beta cDNA libraries. TCRdb re-called the PCR reads through MiXCR, storing one row per CDR3 protein. The sample lists approximately 730,000 distinct CDR3 sequences; 25% to 30% were seen once. Germline loops: CDR1 MNHEY, CDR2 SMNVEV (reference sequence). The length of the CDR3 is 16 residues. Trimming pared 0 bases from V and 4 bases from J, leaving 13 bases between. General observations from the study: Analysis by F measure revealed that same-batch samples clustered strongly together. Significantly lower normalized Chao1 diversity was found in patients with multiple sclerosis relative to controls. Five or six TRBV segments, TRBV5-6, TRBV5-1 and TRBV20-1 among them, were found more frequent in patients than controls.

The sequence derives from a girl aged 10-17 years with multiple sclerosis. The sequencing input was blood. The chain employs TRBV27 and TRBJ1-5, with D hard to call. The CDR3 DNA sequence: TGTGCCAGCAGTTTATCGTCTGGGCACCTTAATCAGCCCCAGCATTTA. The encoded protein is CASSLSSGHLNQPQHL.